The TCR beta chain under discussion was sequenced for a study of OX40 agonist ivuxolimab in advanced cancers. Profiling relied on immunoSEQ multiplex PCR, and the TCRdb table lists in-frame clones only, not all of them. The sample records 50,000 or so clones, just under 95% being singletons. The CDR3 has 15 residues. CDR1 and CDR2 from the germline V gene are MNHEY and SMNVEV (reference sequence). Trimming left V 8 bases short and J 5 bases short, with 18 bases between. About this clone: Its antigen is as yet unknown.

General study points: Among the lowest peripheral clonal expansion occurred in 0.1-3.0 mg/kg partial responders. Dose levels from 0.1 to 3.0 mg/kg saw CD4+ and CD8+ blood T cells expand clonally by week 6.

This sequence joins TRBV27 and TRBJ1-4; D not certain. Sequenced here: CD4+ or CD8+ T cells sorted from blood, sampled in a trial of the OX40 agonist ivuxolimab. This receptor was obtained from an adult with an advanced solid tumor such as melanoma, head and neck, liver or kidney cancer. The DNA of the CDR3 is TGTGCCAGCGGGCTTCAGGCGTTTGACAATGAAAAACTGTTTTTT. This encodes CASGLQAFDNEKLFF.